These 20 T cell receptor beta chains came from one sample sequenced in a study of CD8 T cells in Susac syndrome. RNA was extracted with the RNeasy kit, and a quantity of roughly 0.45 to 1 ug was reverse transcribed using random hexamers. TCRdb ran MiXCR on the immunoSEQ multiplex PCR reads and lists one entry per CDR3 protein. The repertoire holds roughly 150,000 distinct CDR3 sequences, with roughly 95% as singletons. Sample: CD8+ T cells from PBMCs. Source of these receptors: a human donor with multiple sclerosis.

The count of this clonotype is one. This chain uses TRBV27 with TRBJ1-2; 9 bases fit TRBD1. The CDR3 extends over 16 amino acids. Per the germline V gene, CDR1 is MNHEY and CDR2 is SMNVEV (reference sequence). V lost 2 bases to trimming and J lost 7 bases; unmatched junction nucleotides: 11. In nucleotides, the CDR3 is TGTGCCAGCAGTTTAGTATCGACAGGGGGAATAGGTGGCTACACCTTC. This encodes CASSLVSTGGIGGYTF.

The V call is TRBV20-1, the J call TRBJ2-7; 7 bases fit TRBD1. Per the germline V gene, CDR1 is DFQATT and CDR2 is SNEGSKA (reference sequence). V trimming: 6 bases; J trimming: 0 bases; junction bases outside the gene matches: 5. The CDR3 has 13 amino acids. CDR3 loop: CSAGQASSYEQYF. The CDR3 bases are TGCAGTGCCGGACAGGCGAGCTCCTACGAGCAGTACTTC.

The V gene is TRBV2, the J gene TRBJ1-5; 9 bases line up with TRBD1. Germline V gene data show CDR1 as SNHLY and CDR2 as FYNNEI. This CDR3 has 14 residues. Trimming cost V 7 bases and J 3 bases; bases outside gene matches: 4. The DNA of the CDR3 is TGTGCCAGCATCGGACAGGGGTTCAATCAGCCCCAGCATTTT. As protein: CASIGQGFNQPQHF.

The J gene is TRBJ2-7, the V gene TRBV12-3 or TRBV12-4; 7 bases are shared with TRBD1. Losses at the gene ends were 3 bases for V and 5 bases for J; bases not matched to a gene: 1. The CDR3 spans 12 residues. The CDR3 DNA follows: TGTGCCAGCAGTTTGGACAGGCACGAGCAGTACGTC. Its protein is CASSLDRHEQYV.

The rearrangement joins TRBV14 to TRBJ1-4; D not resolved. The germline gives CDR1 SGHDN, CDR2 FVKESK. Between the trimmed V and J ends, which lost 8 bases and 0 bases, there was a span of 13 bases. This CDR3 contains 15 residues. The CDR3 is CASRTPNATNEKLFF. The CDR3 nucleotides are TGTGCCAGCCGCACGCCAAATGCAACTAATGAAAAACTGTTTTTT.

The rearrangement links TRBV20-1 to TRBJ2-7; TRBD2 matches at 8 bases. Germline V gives CDR1 DFQATT, CDR2 SNEGSKA (reference sequence). This CDR3 contains 15 residues. The V gene end was trimmed by 2 bases and the J gene end by 6 bases; junction bases not matched to a gene: 12. CDR3 protein: CSARLPGLVKSEQYF. DNA for the CDR3: TGCAGTGCTAGACTACCGGGACTAGTAAAATCCGAGCAGTACTTC.

The chain carries TRBV6-5 and TRBJ2-5; D is ambiguous. CDR1 MNHEY and CDR2 SVGAGI come from the germline V gene. Trimming cost V 2 bases and J 6 bases, with 16 bases left between them. This CDR3 contains 15 residues. Here the CDR3 reads CASSYAIPVGKTQYF. The CDR3 bases are TGTGCCAGCAGTTACGCGATCCCGGTTGGGAAGACCCAGTACTTC.

V gene TRBV2 combines with J gene TRBJ2-1; the D is unclear. The CDR3 has 15 residues. Germline V CDR1 and CDR2: SNHLY, FYNNEI. V dropped 1 base and J dropped 5 bases, with 12 bases sitting between them. CDR3 residues: CASSEEGVGNNEQFF. CDR3 bases: TGTGCCAGCAGTGAAGAGGGTGTGGGGAACAATGAGCAGTTCTTC.

The CDR3 DNA is TGTGCCAGCAGCATCCCTCTAGAGCTAGCGAACTACAATGAGCAGTTCTTC. Its translation is CASSIPLELANYNEQFF. The genes are TRBV7-2 and TRBJ2-1; D is perhaps TRBD2 (6 bases). The CDR3 spans 17 residues. CDR1 is SGHTA, CDR2 FQGNSA, per germline. V lost 5 bases to trimming and J lost 3 bases, with 20 bases between them.

The chain employs TRBV30 and TRBJ1-1; unclear D gene. CDR1 and CDR2 (germline): GTSNPN, SVGIG (reference sequence). This CDR3 spans 12 amino acids. Trimming removed 8 bases at V and 1 base at J, with 11 bases between. The CDR3 nucleotides read TGTGCCGGATTTAGGCAGAACACTGAAGCTTTCTTT. Translated: CAGFRQNTEAFF.

This chain joins TRBV27 and TRBJ1-4; 11 bases match TRBD1. The germline V gene encodes CDR1 MNHEY and CDR2 SMNVEV (reference sequence). The CDR3 is made up of 14 amino acids. V dropped 1 base and J dropped 8; count of bases not matched to a gene: 0. The CDR3 DNA sequence: TGTGCCAGCAGTTTATGGACAGGGGGCGAAAAACTGTTTTTT. This encodes CASSLWTGGEKLFF.

V and J are TRBV14 and TRBJ1-6; D is uncertain. V was trimmed by 1 base and J by 12 bases, leaving 13 bases between them. CDR1 is SGHDN, CDR2 FVKESK, per germline. The CDR3 runs to 14 residues. The CDR3 sequence: CASSQVLSARPLHF. CDR3 nucleotide sequence: TGTGCCAGCAGCCAAGTCCTGTCAGCGCGACCCCTCCACTTT.

The rearrangement joins TRBV20-1 to TRBJ2-2; TRBD2 might be the D (6 bases). CDR1 and CDR2 from the germline V gene are DFQATT and SNEGSKA (reference sequence). V lost 2 bases to trimming and J lost 1 base, with 17 bases between them. This CDR3 region has 17 residues. CDR3 residues: CSARSLARDLNTGELFF. The CDR3 DNA sequence: TGCAGTGCTAGATCCCTAGCGCGGGATCTGAACACCGGGGAGCTGTTTTTT.

The chain has TRBV10-3 and TRBJ2-7, with TRBD2 matching over 9 bases. The V gene end was trimmed by 8 bases and the J gene end by 4 bases; junction bases not matched to a gene: 6. CDR1 and CDR2 (germline): ENHRY, SYGVKD. CDR3 length: 13 residues. CDR3 protein: CAIGLAGRYEQYF. The DNA for the CDR3 is TGTGCCATCGGGCTAGCGGGGCGGTACGAGCAGTACTTC.

The gene calls are TRBV27 and TRBJ1-5, with D perhaps TRBD1 (6 bases). Looked up from germline, CDR1 is MNHEY and CDR2 is SMNVEV (reference sequence). The CDR3 contains 14 residues. The V end was cut by 5 bases, the J end by 7 bases, with 15 bases between. For the CDR3, the DNA is TGTGCCAGCAGTCTCCTACAGGGAAACCAGCCCCAGCATTTT. Protein product: CASSLLQGNQPQHF.

This clonotype came up once. The CDR3 spells CASSYQGGSPLHF. In nucleotides, the CDR3 is TGTGCCAGCAGTTACCAGGGTGGCTCACCCCTCCACTTT. The rearrangement joins TRBV6-5 to TRBJ1-6; D perhaps matches TRBD1 (5 bases). Trimming removed 2 bases at V and 10 bases at J, with 9 bases between. Per germline, CDR1 MNHEY and CDR2 SVGAGI. The CDR3 has 13 residues.

The genes are TRBV20-1 and TRBJ1-2; 7 bases are shared with TRBD1. J was trimmed by 14 bases and V by 4 bases; bases with no gene match: 19. Looked up from germline, CDR1 is DFQATT and CDR2 is SNEGSKA (reference sequence). The CDR3 runs to 14 residues. CDR3 amino acids: CSAIEPGTAYPATF. DNA of the CDR3: TGCAGTGCTATAGAACCCGGGACAGCATATCCCGCGACCTTC.

The chain carries TRBV12-3 or TRBV12-4 and TRBJ1-2, with D maybe TRBD1 (6 bases). This CDR3 region has 13 residues. The ends were cut back, 6 bases at V and 3 bases at J, with 11 bases in the middle. The DNA for the CDR3 is TGTGCCAGCAGCCGGACAGCTTACTATGGCTACACCTTC. Translation: CASSRTAYYGYTF.

The genes are TRBV27 and TRBJ1-1; D uncertain. There are 13 residues in the CDR3. V lost 11 bases and J lost 4, with 17 bases in between. Germline loops: CDR1 MNHEY, CDR2 SMNVEV (reference sequence). CDR3 sequence reads: CASRARRGTEAFF. In DNA form, the CDR3 reads TGTGCCTCGAGGGCCAGGCGTGGCACTGAAGCTTTCTTT.

In this sample, this clonotype turned up once. The V gene is TRBV6-6, the J gene TRBJ2-7; a possible D gene is TRBD1 (5 bases). There are 14 residues in the CDR3. Trimming removed 7 bases at V and 5 bases at J, with 18 bases between. Germline CDR1 is MNHNY and CDR2 is SVGAGI (reference sequence). The CDR3 nucleotides read TGTGCCAGCACCCGGTCCCAGGGCATCGACGAGCAGTACTTC. This encodes CASTRSQGIDEQYF.